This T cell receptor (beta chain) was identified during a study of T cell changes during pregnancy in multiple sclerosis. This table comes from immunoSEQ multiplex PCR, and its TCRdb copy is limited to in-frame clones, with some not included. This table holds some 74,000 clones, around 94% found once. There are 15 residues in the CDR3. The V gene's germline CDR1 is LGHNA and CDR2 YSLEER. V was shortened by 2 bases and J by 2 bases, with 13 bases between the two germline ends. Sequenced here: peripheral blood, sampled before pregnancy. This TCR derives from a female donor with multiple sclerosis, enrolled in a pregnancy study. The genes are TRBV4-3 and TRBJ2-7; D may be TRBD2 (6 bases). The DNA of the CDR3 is TGCGCCAGCAGCCAAAACCGGGACTCTCCCTACGAGCAGTACTTC. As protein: CASSQNRDSPYEQYF.